The 20 T cell receptor beta chains below all came from one sample that was sequenced in a study of beta chain features in type 1 diabetes. Study-level points and caveats: There was a moderate but significant shortening of TCRB CDR3s in all four CD4+ subsets of Type 1 diabetes patients.

These receptors are not linked to any known antigen. Sequenced material consisted of expressed TCRB transcripts (all of the isolated RNA was reverse transcribed). Assay used: immunoSEQ multiplex PCR; TCRdb lists only in-frame clones, some missing. Of some 700,000 clones listed, around an eighth are singletons. Sequencing input: naive CD4+ T cells from blood. The receptors were gathered from a man younger than 35 with type 1 diabetes.

The table lists this clone with a few counts. The CDR3, as DNA: TGTGCCAGCAGCTTACCCGGAATTTATAATTCACCCCTCCACTTT. The encoded protein is CASSLPGIYNSPLHF. The chain is built from TRBV7-9 and TRBJ1-6; D gene uncertain. The V end lost 2 bases, the J end lost 4 bases, and 9 bases lay between the germline ends. Germline V gene sequence: CDR1 SEHNR, CDR2 FQNEAQ (reference sequence). The CDR3 has 15 amino acids. Supplemented by reference TRBV7-9 and TRBJ1-6, the full variable domain reads DTGVSQNPRHKITKRGQNVTFRCDPISEHNRLYWYRQTLGQGPEFLTYFQNEAQLEKSRLLSDRFSAERPKGSFSTLEIQRTEQGDSAMYLCASSLPGIYNSPLHFGNGTRLTVT.

J is TRBJ1-1 and V is TRBV6-5; 7 bases fit TRBD1. The CDR3 loop spans 14 amino acids. V shed 6 bases, J shed 1 base, and the junction held 5 bases outside the gene matches. Germline assignment: CDR1 MNHEY and CDR2 SVGAGI. Here the CDR3 DNA reads TGTGCCAGCAGGACAGGGTTGGCGAACACTGAAGCTTTCTTT. Translated, it gives CASRTGLANTEAFF.

This clone has only a few counts. The genes are TRBV7-3 and TRBJ2-2; tentatively, D is TRBD1 (5 bases). The CDR3 runs to 15 residues. The V gene's germline CDR1 is SGHTA and CDR2 FQGTGA. V was clipped by 0 bases and J by 6 bases, with 11 bases between them. CDR3 nucleotides: TGTGCCAGCAGCTTAACTAGTTCAGGGTCCGGGGAGCTGTTTTTT. Amino acid sequence: CASSLTSSGSGELFF.

The chain is built from TRBV30 and TRBJ1-2; D is uncertain. Germline CDR1 and CDR2: GTSNPN and SVGIG (reference sequence). Trimming cost V 0 bases and J 8 bases, with 19 bases left between them. CDR3 length: 15 amino acids. CDR3 nucleotide sequence: TGTGCCTGGAGTGTACTACCCACGACCCGCGAGGGCTACACCTTC. Residues: CAWSVLPTTREGYTF. Using reference TRBV30 and TRBJ1-2 for the parts outside the CDR3, the full variable domain is SQTIHQWPATLVQPVGSPLSLECTVEGTSNPNLYWYRQAAGRGLQLLFYSVGIGQISSEVPQNLSASRPQDRQFILSSKKLLLSDSGFYLCAWSVLPTTREGYTFGSGTRLTVV.

This clone turned up a few times. The V gene is TRBV7-2, the J gene TRBJ1-2; perhaps TRBD1 as D (6 bases). Germline CDR1 is SGHTA and CDR2 is FQGNSA. This CDR3 region has 14 residues. The V end lost 7 bases, the J end lost 5 bases, and 17 bases lay between the germline ends. The CDR3 reads CASTHPGRGYGYTF. In DNA form, the CDR3 reads TGTGCCAGCACCCATCCCGGCAGGGGTTATGGCTACACCTTC.

This clone was recorded a few times. This chain joins TRBV29-1 and TRBJ2-7; D is tentatively TRBD1 or TRBD2 (5 bases each). The CDR3 totals 12 residues. Germline V gives CDR1 SQVTM, CDR2 ANQGSEA. V lost 4 bases, J lost 3 bases, and 10 bases lay in between. CDR3 coding DNA: TGCAGCGTTGTACAGGCGGGCTACGAGCAGTACTTC. Amino acid sequence: CSVVQAGYEQYF.

This clone was seen a handful of times. The V gene is TRBV29-1, the J gene TRBJ1-1, with D perhaps TRBD1 (6 bases). V gave up 7 bases and J gave up 4 bases, with 16 bases separating them. Germline V lookup: CDR1 SQVTM, CDR2 ANQGSEA. The CDR3 has 13 amino acids. DNA of the CDR3: TGCAGCGCCAGACAGGCGGGAAGCACTGAAGCTTTCTTT. Its protein is CSARQAGSTEAFF.

The V call is TRBV5-1, the J call TRBJ2-1, with D perhaps being TRBD1 or TRBD2 (5 bases each). Germline V lookup: CDR1 SGHRS, CDR2 YFSETQ. The CDR3 is 15 amino acids. Trimming cost V 4 bases and J 6 bases, with 17 bases left between them. The CDR3 is CASSVTVPSGNEQFF. The CDR3 nucleotides read TGCGCCAGCAGCGTGACAGTCCCGAGCGGCAATGAGCAGTTCTTC.

This clone was counted once. The V gene is TRBV2, the J gene TRBJ2-1, with TRBD1 matching 9 bases. With V trimmed by 7 bases and J by 6 bases, 7 bases remained unmatched. The germline V gene has CDR1 SNHLY and CDR2 FYNNEI. CDR3 length equals 14 residues. CDR3 coding DNA: TGTGCCAGCAACCTACAGGGGGCTCGCAATGAGCAGTTCTTC. Translation gives CASNLQGARNEQFF.

The genes are TRBV10-3 and TRBJ1-5; no definite D call. CDR1 and CDR2 (germline): ENHRY, SYGVKD. V was shortened by 3 bases and J by 3 bases, with 3 bases between the two germline ends. The CDR3 spans 12 residues. CDR3: CAISDVNQPQHF. CDR3 bases: TGTGCCATCAGTGACGTCAATCAGCCCCAGCATTTT.

In its sample, this clone was seen a few times. V and J are TRBV10-3 and TRBJ1-2, with unresolved D. With 6 bases removed from V and 1 base from J, the gap between germline ends came to 9 bases. The CDR3 is 13 amino acids. Germline CDR1 is ENHRY and CDR2 is SYGVKD. The CDR3 loop is CAISQEFNYGYTF. In nucleotides, the CDR3 is TGTGCCATCAGCCAAGAATTTAACTATGGCTACACCTTC.

This chain connects TRBV18 to TRBJ2-7; the D is unclear. The CDR3 runs 14 residues. V was clipped by 6 bases and J by 0 bases, with 12 bases between them. Per germline, CDR1 KGHSH and CDR2 LQKENI. CDR3 in DNA: TGTGCCAGCTCTCTGTCGACGGGCTCCTACGAGCAGTACTTC. Protein sequence: CASSLSTGSYEQYF.

The chain carries TRBV14 and TRBJ1-1; D perhaps matches TRBD1 (6 bases). The CDR3 sequence is 13 residues long. CDR1 and CDR2 from the germline V gene are SGHDN and FVKESK. V was trimmed by 1 base and J by 7 bases, leaving 10 bases between them. In DNA form, the CDR3 reads TGTGCCAGCAGCCAAGGGGGGGGCCGTGAAGCTTTCTTT. Protein: CASSQGGGREAFF.

In its sample, this clone was seen a few times. CDR3 nucleotide sequence: TGTGCCAGCAGTGAAGCGGCGGGGGGCACTGAAGCTTTCTTT. It translates to CASSEAAGGTEAFF. The chain joins TRBV6-1 to TRBJ1-1; D possibly corresponds to TRBD1 (5 bases). Trimming took off 0 bases at V and 4 bases at J, with 9 bases between the two ends. The CDR3 loop spans 14 amino acids. In germline, CDR1 is MNHNS, CDR2 SASEGT.

The CDR3 coding sequence is TGTGCCAGCAGCGTAGCACAAGGGACACACTGGTCCTACGAGCAGTACTTC. Its protein is CASSVAQGTHWSYEQYF. The chain links TRBV9 to TRBJ2-7; D is possibly TRBD1 (6 bases). V lost 0 bases and J 1 base, leaving 17 bases between the germline ends. This CDR3 comprises 17 residues. Looked up from germline, CDR1 is SGDLS and CDR2 is YYNGEE.

In its sample, this clone was seen a few times. The gene calls are TRBV28 and TRBJ2-2, with D uncertain. This CDR3 has 13 residues. V was cut by 2 bases and J by 6 bases, with 7 bases left in between. In germline, CDR1 is MDHEN, CDR2 SYDVKM. The CDR3 DNA follows: TGTGCCAGCAGTTTAAGGTTACCCGGGGAGCTGTTTTTT. Residues: CASSLRLPGELFF.

On this clone itself: Other nucleotide sequences in the sample specify the same CDR3. The chain is built from TRBV4-1 and TRBJ1-3; tentative D call: TRBD1 (5 bases). CDR3 length equals 15 residues. The V and J ends lost 2 bases and 1 base respectively, with 9 bases between them. In germline, CDR1 is MGHRA, CDR2 YSYEKL. Here the CDR3 reads CASSQLTVSGNTIYF. For the CDR3, the DNA is TGCGCCAGCAGCCAACTGACAGTTTCTGGAAACACCATATATTTT.

A few counts support this clone. The chain recombines TRBV6-1 with TRBJ1-1; possibly TRBD1 for D (5 bases). There are 13 residues in the CDR3. V lost 3 bases and J 4 bases, leaving 9 bases between the germline ends. Germline-derived CDR1 and CDR2 are MNHNS and SASEGT. The CDR3 nucleotides are TGTGCCAGCAGTGATCAGGGACGCACTGAAGCTTTCTTT. Amino acids: CASSDQGRTEAFF.

This clone has a handful of counts. The DNA of the CDR3 is TGCGCCAGCAGCCCCCTTCCGGGACAGAGTTTTAGCAATCAGCCCCAGCATTTT. It yields the protein CASSPLPGQSFSNQPQHF. This chain connects TRBV4-1 to TRBJ1-5; 7 bases are shared with TRBD1. Germline V gene data show CDR1 as MGHRA and CDR2 as YSYEKL. The CDR3 is made up of 18 amino acids. V shed 4 bases, J shed 0 bases, and the junction held 12 bases outside the gene matches.

This clone was picked up a small number of times. V usage is TRBV10-3 and J usage is TRBJ2-3; perhaps TRBD2 as D (7 bases). V was trimmed by 7 bases and J by 2 bases, leaving 13 bases between them. The length of the CDR3 is 14 residues. Germline CDR1 is ENHRY and CDR2 is SYGVKD. The CDR3 reads CAIKGGAVTDTQYF. The DNA of the CDR3 is TGTGCCATCAAAGGGGGGGCCGTCACAGATACGCAGTATTTT.